This T cell receptor beta chain was sequenced in a study of blood T cell repertoires in COVID-19. Study-wide context: Specimens from acute and convalescent COVID-19 originated in the United States, Italy and Spain.

The CDR3 spans 14 residues. Germline CDR1 is SGHNT and CDR2 is YENEEA. V lost 4 bases, J lost 8 bases, and 7 bases stayed unmatched. Clones were read by immunoSEQ multiplex PCR, and TCRdb kept only the in-frame ones, dropping some. Among around 470,000 clones listed, around 90% were seen once. The chain carries TRBV11-3 and TRBJ2-2, with TRBD2 identical over 7 bases. This sequence was found in a man in his late teens or twenties who had recovered from COVID-19. Sequenced material: PBMCs or T cells enriched from blood (not recorded which). This CDR3 reads CASSSTRETGELFF. The CDR3 DNA is TGTGCCAGCAGCTCCACGCGGGAGACAGGGGAGCTGTTTTTT.